Listed below are T cell receptor beta chains from one sample, sequenced in a study of cytomegalovirus exposure and HLA in healthy donors. The data were produced by immunoSEQ multiplex PCR, yet TCRdb's version contains in-frame clones alone and is incomplete. The sample has some 150,000 clones; just under 90% are singletons. Sequencing input: PBMCs. Receptors originate from a woman in her thirties in good health and CMV-seronegative. Both conserved end residues are part of each CDR3. Fields, in order: V gene, J gene, D gene, clone size, CDR3 DNA, CDR3 protein. The D gene is left open where the match is weak. Expanded clones are given a class, and other clones once, few, many or no size at all.

TRBV9	TRBJ2-5	TRBD2	-	TGTGCCAGCAGCGTACGGGACTACGTGGCGGAGACCCAGTACTTC	CASSVRDYVAETQYF
TRBV19	TRBJ2-3	-	-	TGTGCCAGTAGTTCCGGGTCTGGCACAGATACGCAGTATTTT	CASSSGSGTDTQYF
TRBV4-3	TRBJ2-2	-	-	TGCGCCAGCAGCGCAAATAGACTAGACTTCGGGGAGCTGTTTTTT	CASSANRLDFGELFF
TRBV6-4	TRBJ2-2	-	-	TGTGCCAGCAGTGTACGGGGGAACACCGGGGAGCTGTTTTTT	CASSVRGNTGELFF
TRBV28	TRBJ1-1	TRBD1	once	TGTGCCAGCAGTTCCCCTGGGGCAGGGGGTAACACTGAAGCTTTCTTT	CASSSPGAGGNTEAFF
TRBV6-5	TRBJ1-2	-	-	TGTGCCAGCAGTGCTAAAGGGGGGGCCTATGGCTACACCTTC	CASSAKGGAYGYTF
TRBV12-1	TRBJ2-2	-	-	TGTGCCAGCAGCCTAGAAGGGGGGGACACCGGGGAGCTGTTTTTT	CASSLEGGDTGELFF
TRBV2	TRBJ2-5	TRBD2	-	TGTGCCAGCAGTCCCATAGCGGGGGGGGGAGAGACCCAGTACTTC	CASSPIAGGGETQYF
TRBV5-1	TRBJ2-2	TRBD2	-	TGCGCCAGCAGCCCGGGGGCGGGAGGCGGCACCGGGGAGCTGTTTTTT	CASSPGAGGGTGELFF
TRBV6-6	TRBJ1-2	TRBD1	-	TGTGCCAGCAGTTATGGGTCCTGGAGGGGGCGGGATGGCTACACCTTC	CASSYGSWRGRDGYTF
TRBV30	TRBJ2-4	-	-	TGTGCCTGGAGTGCTCAAAACATTCAGTACTTC	CAWSAQNIQYF
TRBV6-5	TRBJ1-2	-	few	TGTGCCAGCAGTTACCGGGGATGGGATGGCTACACCTTC	CASSYRGWDGYTF
TRBV6-1	TRBJ2-5	-	-	TGTGCCAGTCAGCGGGCCTACCAAGAGACCCAGTACTTC	CASQRAYQETQYF
TRBV5-4	TRBJ2-1	-	-	TGTGCCAGCAGCCGAGACAGATCCTCCTACAATGAGCAGTTCTTC	CASSRDRSSYNEQFF
TRBV21-1	TRBJ2-7	-	once	TGTGCCAGCAGCTCCCGGGGGGGACAGGGAGGATCCTACGAGCAGTACTTC	CASSSRGGQGGSYEQYF
TRBV9	TRBJ2-1	TRBD2	-	TGTGCCAGCAGCCCCCGGACTAGCAGCTCCTACAATGAGCAGTTCTTC	CASSPRTSSSYNEQFF
TRBV5-1	TRBJ2-5	TRBD2	-	TGCGCCAGCAGCTTGGCGGCTAGCGGGAGCTTCGAGACCCAGTACTTC	CASSLAASGSFETQYF
TRBV30	TRBJ1-1	-	-	TGTGCCTGGAGCCTCGCGCGGGGGGGCACTGAAGCTTTCTTT	CAWSLARGGTEAFF